This T cell receptor (beta chain) derives from a study of CD8 T cells in ankylosing spondylitis. Quantitative 5'-RACE with molecular barcodes generated TCR beta libraries. MiXCR, applied by TCRdb to the 5' RACE reads, yields one record per CDR3 protein. In the table there are 250,000 or so distinct CDR3 sequences, roughly a quarter of which are singletons. Sequenced sample: blood, either unsorted or a sorted T cell fraction (not recorded which). The TCR comes from a male donor with ankylosing spondylitis or in good health (not recorded which).

DNA for the CDR3: TGTGCCATCAGTGGGGGGCTAGCGGGAACCACAGATACGCAGTATTTT. This translates into CAISGGLAGTTDTQYF. J is TRBJ2-3 and V is TRBV10-3; 9 nucleotides align to TRBD2. Per germline, CDR1 ENHRY and CDR2 SYGVKD. The CDR3 contains 16 residues. Losses at the gene ends were 4 bases for V and 2 bases for J; bases not matched to a gene: 7.